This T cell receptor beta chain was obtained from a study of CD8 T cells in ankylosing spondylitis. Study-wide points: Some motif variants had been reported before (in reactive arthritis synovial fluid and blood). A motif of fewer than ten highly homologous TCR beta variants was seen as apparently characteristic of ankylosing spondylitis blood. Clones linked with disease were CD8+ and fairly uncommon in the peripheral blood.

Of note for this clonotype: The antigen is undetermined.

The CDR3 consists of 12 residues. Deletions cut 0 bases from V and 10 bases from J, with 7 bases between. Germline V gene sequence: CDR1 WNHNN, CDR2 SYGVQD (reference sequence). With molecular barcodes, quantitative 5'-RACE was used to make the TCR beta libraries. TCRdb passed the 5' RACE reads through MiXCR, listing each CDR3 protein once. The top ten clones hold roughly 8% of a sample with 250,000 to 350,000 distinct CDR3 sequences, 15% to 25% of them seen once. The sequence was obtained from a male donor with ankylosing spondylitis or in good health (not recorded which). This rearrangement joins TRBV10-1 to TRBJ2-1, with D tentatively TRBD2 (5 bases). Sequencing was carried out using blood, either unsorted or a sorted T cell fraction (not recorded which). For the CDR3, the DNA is TGCGCCAGCAGTGAGTCGACGGGGGAGCAGTTCTTC. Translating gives CASSESTGEQFF.